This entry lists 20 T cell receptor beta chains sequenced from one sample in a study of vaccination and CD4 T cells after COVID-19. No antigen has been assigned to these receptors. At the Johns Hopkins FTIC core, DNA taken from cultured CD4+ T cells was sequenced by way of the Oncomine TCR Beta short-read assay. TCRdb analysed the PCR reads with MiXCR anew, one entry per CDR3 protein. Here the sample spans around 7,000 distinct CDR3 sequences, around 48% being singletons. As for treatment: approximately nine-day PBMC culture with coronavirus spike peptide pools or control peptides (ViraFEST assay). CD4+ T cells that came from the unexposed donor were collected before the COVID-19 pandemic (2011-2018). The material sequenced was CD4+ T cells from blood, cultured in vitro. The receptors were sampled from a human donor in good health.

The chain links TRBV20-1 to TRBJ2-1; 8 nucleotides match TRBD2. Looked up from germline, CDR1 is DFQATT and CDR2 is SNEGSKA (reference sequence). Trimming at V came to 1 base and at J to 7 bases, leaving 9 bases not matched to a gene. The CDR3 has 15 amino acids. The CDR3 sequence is CSARVPSGRSNEQFF. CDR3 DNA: TGCAGTGCTAGAGTTCCCAGCGGGAGATCAAATGAGCAGTTCTTC.

CDR3 loop: CASSVEGAGELFF. The CDR3 coding sequence is TGTGCCAGCAGTGTTGAGGGGGCCGGGGAGCTGTTTTTT. The rearrangement uses TRBV6-1 and TRBJ2-2, with D maybe TRBD1 (6 bases). V was cut by 4 bases and J by 6 bases, with 9 bases left in between. The germline gives CDR1 MNHNS, CDR2 SASEGT. This CDR3 region has 13 residues.

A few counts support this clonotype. CDR3 amino acids: CASSPGAWDEQFF. For the CDR3, the DNA is TGTGCCAGCAGCCCTGGGGCTTGGGATGAGCAGTTCTTC. The genes are TRBV7-2 and TRBJ2-1; D may be TRBD1 (5 bases). Germline V gene data show CDR1 as SGHTA and CDR2 as FQGNSA. This CDR3 is built from 13 residues. V dropped 5 bases and J dropped 8 bases, with 13 bases sitting between them.

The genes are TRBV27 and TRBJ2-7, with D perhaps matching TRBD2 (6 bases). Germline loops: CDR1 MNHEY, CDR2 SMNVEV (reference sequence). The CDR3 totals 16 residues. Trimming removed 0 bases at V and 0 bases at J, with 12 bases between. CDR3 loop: CASSLSEGSNSYEQYF. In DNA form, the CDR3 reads TGTGCCAGCAGTTTATCGGAGGGGTCCAACTCCTACGAGCAGTACTTC.

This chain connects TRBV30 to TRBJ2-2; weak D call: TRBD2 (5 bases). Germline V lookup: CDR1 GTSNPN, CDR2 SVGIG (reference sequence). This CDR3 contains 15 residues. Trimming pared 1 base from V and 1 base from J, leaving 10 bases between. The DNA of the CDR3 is TGTGCCTGGAGTGGACTAACCAAGAACACCGGGGAGCTGTTTTTT. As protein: CAWSGLTKNTGELFF. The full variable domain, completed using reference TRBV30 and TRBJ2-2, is SQTIHQWPATLVQPVGSPLSLECTVEGTSNPNLYWYRQAAGRGLQLLFYSVGIGQISSEVPQNLSASRPQDRQFILSSKKLLLSDSGFYLCAWSGLTKNTGELFFGEGSRLTVL.

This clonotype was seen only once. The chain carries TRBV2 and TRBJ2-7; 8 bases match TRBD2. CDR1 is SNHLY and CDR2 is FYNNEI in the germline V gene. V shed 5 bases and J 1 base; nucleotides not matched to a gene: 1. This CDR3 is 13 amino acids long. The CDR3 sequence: CASSIAGSYEQYF. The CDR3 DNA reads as TGTGCCAGCAGTATAGCGGGGTCCTACGAGCAGTACTTC.

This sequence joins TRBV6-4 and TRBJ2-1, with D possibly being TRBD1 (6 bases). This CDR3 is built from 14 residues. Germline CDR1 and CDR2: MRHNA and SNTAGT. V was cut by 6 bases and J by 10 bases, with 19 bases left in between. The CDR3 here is CASSVRGGESEQFF. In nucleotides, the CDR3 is TGTGCCAGCAGCGTAAGAGGGGGTGAGAGCGAGCAGTTCTTC.

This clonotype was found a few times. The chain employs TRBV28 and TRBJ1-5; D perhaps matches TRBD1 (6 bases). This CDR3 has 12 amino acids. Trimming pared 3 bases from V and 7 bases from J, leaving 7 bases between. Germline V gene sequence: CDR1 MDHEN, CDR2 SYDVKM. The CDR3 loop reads CASSFRGQPQHF. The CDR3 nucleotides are TGTGCCAGCAGTTTCAGGGGCCAGCCCCAGCATTTT.

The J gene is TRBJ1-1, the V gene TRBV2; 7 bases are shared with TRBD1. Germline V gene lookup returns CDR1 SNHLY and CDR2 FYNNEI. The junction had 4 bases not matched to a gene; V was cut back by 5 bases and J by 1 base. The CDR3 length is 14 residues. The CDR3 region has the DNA TGTGCCAGCAGTATGGACAGGCGGAACACTGAAGCTTTCTTT. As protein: CASSMDRRNTEAFF. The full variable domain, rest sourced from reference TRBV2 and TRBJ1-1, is EPEVTQTPSHQVTQMGQEVILRCVPISNHLYFYWYRQILGQKVEFLVSFYNNEISEKSEIFDDQFSVERPDGSNFTLKIRSTKLEDSAMYFCASSMDRRNTEAFFGQGTRLTVV.

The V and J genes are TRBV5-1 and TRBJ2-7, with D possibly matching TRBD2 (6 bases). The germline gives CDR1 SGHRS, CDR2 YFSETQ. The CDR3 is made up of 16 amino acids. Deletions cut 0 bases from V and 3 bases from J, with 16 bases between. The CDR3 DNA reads TGCGCCAGCAGCTTGGGGGATGGCGCGGGGAACTACGAGCAGTACTTC. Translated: CASSLGDGAGNYEQYF.

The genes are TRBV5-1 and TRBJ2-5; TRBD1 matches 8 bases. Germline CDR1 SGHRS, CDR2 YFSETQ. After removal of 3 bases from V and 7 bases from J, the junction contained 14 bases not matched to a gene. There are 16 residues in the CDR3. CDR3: CASSSWTGSRVGTQYF. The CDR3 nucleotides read TGCGCCAGCAGCTCCTGGACAGGGAGTAGGGTCGGGACCCAGTACTTC.

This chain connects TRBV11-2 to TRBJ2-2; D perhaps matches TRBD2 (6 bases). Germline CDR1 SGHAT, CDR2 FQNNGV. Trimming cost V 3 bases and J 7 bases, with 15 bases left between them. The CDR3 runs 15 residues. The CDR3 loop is CASSFISGADGELFF. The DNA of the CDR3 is TGTGCCAGCAGCTTTATCTCGGGAGCGGACGGGGAGCTGTTTTTT.

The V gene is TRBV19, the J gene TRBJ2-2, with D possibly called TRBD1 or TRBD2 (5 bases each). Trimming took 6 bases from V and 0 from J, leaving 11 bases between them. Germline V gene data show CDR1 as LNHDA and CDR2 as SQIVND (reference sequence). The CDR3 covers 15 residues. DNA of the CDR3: TGTGCCAGTAGCTCTGGGGACGCGAACACCGGGGAGCTGTTTTTT. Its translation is CASSSGDANTGELFF.

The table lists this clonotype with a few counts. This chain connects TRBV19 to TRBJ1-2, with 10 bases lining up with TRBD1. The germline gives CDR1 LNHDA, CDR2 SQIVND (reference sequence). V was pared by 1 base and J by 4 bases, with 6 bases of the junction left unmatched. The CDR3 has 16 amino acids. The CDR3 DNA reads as TGTGCCAGTAGTATAGCCTGGACAGGGGGTCGCTATGGCTACACCTTC. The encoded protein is CASSIAWTGGRYGYTF.

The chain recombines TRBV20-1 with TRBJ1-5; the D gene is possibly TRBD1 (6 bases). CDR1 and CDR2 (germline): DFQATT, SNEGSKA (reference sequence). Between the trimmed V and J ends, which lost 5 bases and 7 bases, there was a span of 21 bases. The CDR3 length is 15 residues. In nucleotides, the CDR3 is TGCAGTGCTTCTCCGGGACACCTGCGCGGGCAGCCCCAGCATTTT. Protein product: CSASPGHLRGQPQHF.

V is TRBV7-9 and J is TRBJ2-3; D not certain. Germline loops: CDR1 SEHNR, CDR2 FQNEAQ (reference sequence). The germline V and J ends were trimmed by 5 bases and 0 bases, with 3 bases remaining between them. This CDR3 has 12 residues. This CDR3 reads CASSLSTDTQYF. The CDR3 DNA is TGTGCCAGCAGCCTAAGCACAGATACGCAGTATTTT.

The DNA of the CDR3 is TGTGCCAGCAGTTTCCCCTACTATGGCTACACCTTC. This translates into CASSFPYYGYTF. The rearrangement links TRBV12-3 or TRBV12-4 to TRBJ1-2; D is unresolved. CDR3 length: 12 amino acids. V dropped 3 bases and J dropped 3 bases, with 5 bases sitting between them.

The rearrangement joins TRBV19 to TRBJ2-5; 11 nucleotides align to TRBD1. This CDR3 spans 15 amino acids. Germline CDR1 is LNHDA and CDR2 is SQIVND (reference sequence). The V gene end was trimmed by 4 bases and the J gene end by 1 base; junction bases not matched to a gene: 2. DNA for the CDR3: TGTGCCAGTAGTACGGACAGGGGGCTCCAAGAGACCCAGTACTTC. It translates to CASSTDRGLQETQYF.

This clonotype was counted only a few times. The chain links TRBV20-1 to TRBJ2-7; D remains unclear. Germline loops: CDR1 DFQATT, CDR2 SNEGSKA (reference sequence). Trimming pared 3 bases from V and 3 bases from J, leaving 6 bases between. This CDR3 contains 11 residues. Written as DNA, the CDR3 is TGCAGTGCTAGGTGGGACTACGAGCAGTACTTC. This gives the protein CSARWDYEQYF.

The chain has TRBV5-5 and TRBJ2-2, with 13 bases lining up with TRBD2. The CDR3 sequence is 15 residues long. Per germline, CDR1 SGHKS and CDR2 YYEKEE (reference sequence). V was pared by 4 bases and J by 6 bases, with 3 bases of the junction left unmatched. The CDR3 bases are TGTGCCAGCAGCCCGGGACTAGCGGGATCCGGGGAGCTGTTTTTT. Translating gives CASSPGLAGSGELFF.